The clone carrying this T cell receptor beta chain was seen more than once but under ten times. A read error may be the cause here, since a much bigger clone is one base away. The time point here: longitudinal time-point 1 (baseline). The data originate from a study of neurological immune-mediated disorders. The CDR3 has 13 amino acids. Germline CDR1 SGHTS, CDR2 YDEGEE. Trimming took off 7 bases at V and 1 base at J, with 11 bases between the two ends. The cDNA came from 5'RACE, which used 10-nucleotide random UMIs. TCRdb reprocessed the 5' RACE reads via MiXCR and lists one record per CDR3 protein. The repertoire holds approximately 53,000 distinct CDR3 sequences, with approximately 9.1% as singletons.

The source is a woman aged 40 to 49 in good health. The sample comprised PBMCs. The chain uses TRBV5-8 and TRBJ1-1; maybe TRBD1 (5 bases). In nucleotides, the CDR3 is TGTGCCAGCGTGGCAGGGTGGAACACTGAAGCTTTCTTT. This codes for CASVAGWNTEAFF.